Described below is a single T cell receptor beta chain sequence and its context. The antigen it recognizes is unknown. No base quality values were provided; no much bigger clone lies one nucleotide off. Libraries came from the immunoSEQ multiplex PCR assay. TCRdb carries this immuneACCESS record with in-frame sequences only. Its versions omit some clonotypes, under half of them owing to an unresolved V gene in the studies checked, with the rest unexplained. The sample contains approximately 84,000 clones, roughly 98% of them found a single time. The ten biggest clones cover 0.15% of the sample. The record originates from a study of technical replicates of blood from a handful of donors listed by TCRdb under 2017. This receptor was identified in a human donor in good health. Sequencing used T cells isolated from PBMCs.

For the CDR3, the sequence is CASSLGGGRETQYF. The DNA sequence reads TGTGCCAGCAGCTTAGGCGGGGGCCGAGAGACCCAGTACTTC. The chain links TRBV7-9 with TRBJ2-5; a tentative D call is TRBD2 (7 bases match). The germline V gene (reference sequence) provides CDR1 SEHNR and CDR2 FQNEAQ. V lost 1 base and J lost 4 bases; the stretch between them is 10 bases long. From cysteine to phenylalanine, the CDR3 is 14 amino acids long. Here the CDR3 DNA is all that survives: 42 bases in frame from base 1.